This T cell receptor beta chain was profiled in a study of CD8 T cells in Susac syndrome. This CDR3 spans 16 amino acids. Per germline, CDR1 SGHRS and CDR2 YFSETQ. V lost 4 bases and J 2 bases, leaving 18 bases between the germline ends. With regard to this clonotype: Its antigen is as yet unknown.

General study points: In its TCR sequencing and HLA analysis, the study acknowledged that the number of individuals was relatively small.

With random hexamers, reverse transcription was performed on about 0.5 to 1 ug of RNA. A multiplex approach, immunoSEQ multiplex PCR, amplified TCR beta CDR3 across 54 Vbeta and 13 Jbeta. TCRdb reprocessed the immunoSEQ multiplex PCR reads with MiXCR, giving one entry per CDR3 protein. In the table there are approximately 130,000 distinct CDR3 sequences, about 90% of which are singletons. The authors sequenced TCR beta from blood CD8+ and CD4+ T cells. FACS was used to enrich TEMRA cells, whereas the CD8+ and CD4+ T cells were obtained by negative isolation. This chain connects TRBV5-1 to TRBJ1-1, with unresolved D. The origin of this receptor is a human donor with multiple sclerosis. The sample consisted of CD8+ T cells from PBMCs. CDR3 region: CASSPVAEQYNTEAFF. For the CDR3, the DNA is TGCGCCAGCAGCCCCGTGGCAGAGCAATATAACACTGAAGCTTTCTTT.